This is a list of T cell receptor beta chains from one sample in a study of CD4+ T cells in melanoma. The assay was immunoSEQ multiplex PCR, and TCRdb's table has in-frame clones only and misses some. The sample includes more than 8,000 clones, 50% to 75% seen only once; the top ten take more than 10%. The sequencing sample was made of cells from a culture (not recorded whether cultured in vitro). The receptors stem from a human donor with melanoma. The CDR3 runs from the conserved cysteine through the conserved F or W. The D gene is left open where the match is weak. Clone size is not always given. Where it is, it says once, few, many or a class for expanded clones.

d_gene: TRBD1
abundance: few
v_gene: TRBV7-8
j_gene: TRBJ1-2
CDR3nt: TGTGCCAGCAGCTCTCGGCTGGGCAGGGGGCATGGCTACACCTTC
CDR3aa: CASSSRLGRGHGYTF

d_gene: .
abundance: .
v_gene: TRBV5-1
j_gene: TRBJ2-2
CDR3nt: TGCGCCAGCAGCCCGGGGGCGGGGAGGACCGGGGAGCTGTTTTTT
CDR3aa: CASSPGAGRTGELFF

d_gene: TRBD1
abundance: .
v_gene: TRBV18
j_gene: TRBJ1-2
CDR3nt: TGTGCCAGCTCACTTTCCGGGACAGGGGTGGACTATGGCTACACCTTC
CDR3aa: CASSLSGTGVDYGYTF

d_gene: .
abundance: .
v_gene: TRBV7-9
j_gene: TRBJ2-2
CDR3nt: TGTGCCAGCAGCACTGGTGCAGGATTTTTCACCGGGGAGCTGTTTTTT
CDR3aa: CASSTGAGFFTGELFF

d_gene: .
abundance: few
v_gene: TRBV7-8
j_gene: TRBJ1-2
CDR3nt: TGTGCCAGCAGCCAGCTAGGAGGGGTAGAGGATGGCTACACCTTC
CDR3aa: CASSQLGGVEDGYTF

d_gene: .
abundance: .
v_gene: TRBV7-3
j_gene: TRBJ2-5
CDR3nt: TGTGCCAGCAGCTTAAACCCCCAAGAGACCCAGTACTTC
CDR3aa: CASSLNPQETQYF

d_gene: TRBD2
abundance: .
v_gene: TRBV5-5
j_gene: TRBJ2-3
CDR3nt: TGTGCCAGCAGCTATACGAGCGGGGCTAGCACAGATACGCAGTATTTT
CDR3aa: CASSYTSGASTDTQYF

d_gene: TRBD2
abundance: .
v_gene: TRBV9
j_gene: TRBJ2-3
CDR3nt: TGTGCCAGCAGCCCCCTAGCGGAGCCTTCGCTTGATACGCAGTATTTT
CDR3aa: CASSPLAEPSLDTQYF

d_gene: TRBD1
abundance: .
v_gene: TRBV19
j_gene: TRBJ1-2
CDR3nt: TGTGCCAGTAGTATAGCAAGGACAGGTGGCTACACCTTC
CDR3aa: CASSIARTGGYTF

d_gene: .
abundance: .
v_gene: TRBV6-6
j_gene: TRBJ1-1
CDR3nt: TGTGCCAGCAGTTACTCGCAAGGGTCGGGGGCTTTCTTT
CDR3aa: CASSYSQGSGAFF

d_gene: TRBD2
abundance: .
v_gene: TRBV11-3
j_gene: TRBJ2-1
CDR3nt: TGTGCCAGCAGCTTAGACGGGCGGGGGGGCCTTGATGAGCAGTTCTTC
CDR3aa: CASSLDGRGGLDEQFF

d_gene: .
abundance: few
v_gene: TRBV4-1
j_gene: TRBJ2-7
CDR3nt: TGCGCCAGCAGCCCCTTAACGGGCGGCAGGGACGAGCAGTACTTC
CDR3aa: CASSPLTGGRDEQYF

d_gene: .
abundance: .
v_gene: TRBV18
j_gene: TRBJ2-7
CDR3nt: TGTGCCAGCTCACCACGATTGGCCGGAAGTAAAAACGACTACGAGCAGTACTTC
CDR3aa: CASSPRLAGSKNDYEQYF

d_gene: .
abundance: .
v_gene: TRBV19
j_gene: TRBJ1-3
CDR3nt: TGTGCCAGTACCATGATTGCTTATTCTGGAAACACCATATATTTT
CDR3aa: CASTMIAYSGNTIYF

d_gene: TRBD1
abundance: .
v_gene: TRBV19
j_gene: TRBJ1-5
CDR3nt: TGTGCCAGTAGTAGACAGGGAGGGGAAGGGCAGCCCCAGCATTTT
CDR3aa: CASSRQGGEGQPQHF

d_gene: .
abundance: .
v_gene: TRBV2
j_gene: TRBJ1-4
CDR3nt: TGTGCCAGCAGCGGGGGTAACTTGCAGGGTAATGAAAAACTGTTTTTT
CDR3aa: CASSGGNLQGNEKLFF

d_gene: .
abundance: .
v_gene: TRBV29-1
j_gene: TRBJ2-2
CDR3nt: TGCAGCGCCCGACCAAGCGCCGACACCGGGGAGCTGTTTTTT
CDR3aa: CSARPSADTGELFF

d_gene: TRBD1
abundance: .
v_gene: TRBV27
j_gene: TRBJ2-2
CDR3nt: TGTGCCAGCAGTTGGGGACAGAGGGCACGCACCGGGGAGCTGTTTTTT
CDR3aa: CASSWGQRARTGELFF

d_gene: TRBD2
abundance: .
v_gene: TRBV10-3
j_gene: TRBJ2-7
CDR3nt: TGTGCCATCAGTGAGTCGACTCGGGCAGACGCACGGGGGGGTTACTTC
CDR3aa: CAISESTRADARGGYF

d_gene: .
abundance: .
v_gene: TRBV9
j_gene: TRBJ2-1
CDR3nt: TGTGCCAGCAGTGCGGCAGGCGCGGGCCGCTTCGCCTACAATGAGCAGTTCTTC
CDR3aa: CASSAAGAGRFAYNEQFF

d_gene: .
abundance: few
v_gene: TRBV7-2
j_gene: TRBJ1-5
CDR3nt: TGTGCCAGCAGCCCCCAGGCCGGGAGTGATCAGCCCCAGCATTTT
CDR3aa: CASSPQAGSDQPQHF

d_gene: .
abundance: .
v_gene: TRBV9
j_gene: TRBJ2-6
CDR3nt: TGTGCCAGCAGCGCAGGGGACGGAAGCTCTGGGGCCAACGTCCTGACTTTC
CDR3aa: CASSAGDGSSGANVLTF

d_gene: .
abundance: .
v_gene: TRBV2
j_gene: TRBJ2-5
CDR3nt: TGTGCCAGCAGCCCAATTCCAATCGGGCAGTCGGGGGAGACCCAGTACTTC
CDR3aa: CASSPIPIGQSGETQYF

d_gene: .
abundance: .
v_gene: TRBV5-5
j_gene: TRBJ1-4
CDR3nt: TGTGCCAGCAGCTTGCGTGCAACTAATGAAAAACTGTTTTTT
CDR3aa: CASSLRATNEKLFF

d_gene: .
abundance: .
v_gene: TRBV5-1
j_gene: TRBJ2-3
CDR3nt: TGCGCCAGCAGCAGAGACCACACAGATACGCAGTATTTT
CDR3aa: CASSRDHTDTQYF

d_gene: .
abundance: .
v_gene: TRBV7-3
j_gene: TRBJ2-3
CDR3nt: TGTGCCAGCAGCTTAGGGACTAGCACAGATACGCAGTATTTT
CDR3aa: CASSLGTSTDTQYF

d_gene: TRBD1
abundance: .
v_gene: TRBV6-1
j_gene: TRBJ1-5
CDR3nt: TGTGCCAGCAGTGACTCAGACAGGGGCAATCAGCCCCAGCATTTT
CDR3aa: CASSDSDRGNQPQHF

d_gene: .
abundance: few
v_gene: TRBV13
j_gene: TRBJ2-7
CDR3nt: TGTGCCAGCAGCGGGCAACCGGCTTACGAGCAGTACTTC
CDR3aa: CASSGQPAYEQYF

d_gene: .
abundance: .
v_gene: TRBV19
j_gene: TRBJ1-5
CDR3nt: TGTGCCAGTAGTATGGGGCGGGGGTGGAATCAGCCCCAGCATTTT
CDR3aa: CASSMGRGWNQPQHF

d_gene: .
abundance: .
v_gene: TRBV6-5
j_gene: TRBJ1-2
CDR3nt: TGTGCCAGCAGTCGGCAGGGGTATGGCTACACCTTC
CDR3aa: CASSRQGYGYTF

d_gene: TRBD2
abundance: .
v_gene: TRBV5-1
j_gene: TRBJ2-1
CDR3nt: TGCGCCAGCAAGCGGGGATCCTACAATGAGCAGTTCTTC
CDR3aa: CASKRGSYNEQFF

d_gene: TRBD1
abundance: few
v_gene: TRBV11-2
j_gene: TRBJ1-2
CDR3nt: TGTGCCAGCAGCCCGACGGGACAGGGAAATGGCTACACCTTC
CDR3aa: CASSPTGQGNGYTF

d_gene: .
abundance: few
v_gene: TRBV9
j_gene: TRBJ1-2
CDR3nt: TGTGCCAGCAGCGTAGCTTTGACGGACTATGGCTACACCTTC
CDR3aa: CASSVALTDYGYTF

d_gene: .
abundance: .
v_gene: TRBV6-1
j_gene: TRBJ1-2
CDR3nt: TGTGCCAGCAGTGAAAGGGGCAGTAAAAGGGGCTACACCTTC
CDR3aa: CASSERGSKRGYTF

d_gene: TRBD1
abundance: .
v_gene: TRBV5-1
j_gene: TRBJ2-1
CDR3nt: TGCGCCAGCAGCTTGGACGGACAGGGGACGAATGAGCAGTTCTTC
CDR3aa: CASSLDGQGTNEQFF

d_gene: .
abundance: few
v_gene: TRBV29-1
j_gene: TRBJ2-5
CDR3nt: TGCAGCGTTGATTCTGGGAACCAAGAGACCCAGTACTTC
CDR3aa: CSVDSGNQETQYF

d_gene: .
abundance: .
v_gene: TRBV7-9
j_gene: TRBJ1-2
CDR3nt: TGTGCCAGCAGCTTAGCACACGGGGACTATGGCTACACCTTC
CDR3aa: CASSLAHGDYGYTF

d_gene: .
abundance: .
v_gene: TRBV2
j_gene: TRBJ2-7
CDR3nt: TGTGCCAGCAGTTTATTAAGGGGGGGCCTCGAGCAGTACTTC
CDR3aa: CASSLLRGGLEQYF

d_gene: .
abundance: .
v_gene: TRBV11-2
j_gene: TRBJ2-7
CDR3nt: TGTGCCAGCAGCCCACAGGGTGTAGGAGCAACCTACGAGCAGTACTTC
CDR3aa: CASSPQGVGATYEQYF

d_gene: .
abundance: .
v_gene: TRBV2
j_gene: TRBJ2-1
CDR3nt: TGTGCCAGCAAGGGCCCTTGGAACAATGAGCAGTTCTTC
CDR3aa: CASKGPWNNEQFF

d_gene: .
abundance: .
v_gene: TRBV7-3
j_gene: TRBJ2-3
CDR3nt: TGTGCCAGCAGCTCCGGGGGAGCCATCCTGACAGATACGCAGTATTTT
CDR3aa: CASSSGGAILTDTQYF

d_gene: .
abundance: .
v_gene: TRBV6-6
j_gene: TRBJ1-5
CDR3nt: TGTGCCAGCAGTATAGGGTTCGGCAATCAGCCCCAGCATTTT
CDR3aa: CASSIGFGNQPQHF

d_gene: .
abundance: .
v_gene: TRBV23-1
j_gene: TRBJ2-5
CDR3nt: TGCGCCAGCAGTCAGCCACACCTCCGGGAGACCCAGTACTTC
CDR3aa: CASSQPHLRETQYF

d_gene: TRBD1
abundance: .
v_gene: TRBV29-1
j_gene: TRBJ1-4
CDR3nt: TGCAGCGTTGTGTCGGACAGGGAGAGAAAACTGTTTTTT
CDR3aa: CSVVSDRERKLFF

d_gene: .
abundance: .
v_gene: TRBV18
j_gene: TRBJ1-1
CDR3nt: TGTGCCAGCTCACCCTCACCTTTGGACACTGAAGCTTTCTTT
CDR3aa: CASSPSPLDTEAFF

d_gene: .
abundance: .
v_gene: TRBV6-1
j_gene: TRBJ1-2
CDR3nt: TGTGCCAGCAGTGATTCGGGCCGCTATGGCTACACCTTC
CDR3aa: CASSDSGRYGYTF

d_gene: .
abundance: few
v_gene: TRBV2
j_gene: TRBJ1-1
CDR3nt: TGTGCCAGCAGTCCCCAGGACTTAAACACTGAAGCTTTCTTT
CDR3aa: CASSPQDLNTEAFF

d_gene: .
abundance: .
v_gene: TRBV30
j_gene: TRBJ1-6
CDR3nt: TGTGCCTGGAGTGTGGGACCGAATTCACCCCTCCACTTT
CDR3aa: CAWSVGPNSPLHF

d_gene: TRBD1
abundance: .
v_gene: TRBV7-6
j_gene: TRBJ1-1
CDR3nt: TGTGCCAGCAGCTTAGTGGGAGGGGGCGGCACTGAAGCTTTCTTT
CDR3aa: CASSLVGGGGTEAFF

d_gene: .
abundance: few
v_gene: TRBV2
j_gene: TRBJ1-3
CDR3nt: TGTGCCAGCAGTGCACGGAGGGCGGGAAACACCATATATTTT
CDR3aa: CASSARRAGNTIYF

d_gene: .
abundance: .
v_gene: TRBV30
j_gene: TRBJ1-2
CDR3nt: TGTGCCTGGAGTGTACGCGGTAACGTTAACTATGGCTACACCTTC
CDR3aa: CAWSVRGNVNYGYTF

d_gene: .
abundance: few
v_gene: TRBV21-1
j_gene: TRBJ2-3
CDR3nt: TGTGCCAGCAGCAAAGGAGCTGGGTTGGCAGATACGCAGTATTTT
CDR3aa: CASSKGAGLADTQYF

d_gene: TRBD1
abundance: .
v_gene: TRBV19
j_gene: TRBJ1-5
CDR3nt: TGTGCCAGTAGTACGACAGGGTCCCCACTTAATCAGCCCCAGCATTTT
CDR3aa: CASSTTGSPLNQPQHF

d_gene: .
abundance: .
v_gene: TRBV6-1
j_gene: TRBJ2-3
CDR3nt: TGTGCCAGCCCGGGGATAAACACAGATACGCAGTATTTT
CDR3aa: CASPGINTDTQYF

d_gene: .
abundance: .
v_gene: TRBV5-6
j_gene: TRBJ1-4
CDR3nt: TGTGCCAGCAGCTTGCTTAACGGCCCAAATGAAAAACTGTTTTTT
CDR3aa: CASSLLNGPNEKLFF